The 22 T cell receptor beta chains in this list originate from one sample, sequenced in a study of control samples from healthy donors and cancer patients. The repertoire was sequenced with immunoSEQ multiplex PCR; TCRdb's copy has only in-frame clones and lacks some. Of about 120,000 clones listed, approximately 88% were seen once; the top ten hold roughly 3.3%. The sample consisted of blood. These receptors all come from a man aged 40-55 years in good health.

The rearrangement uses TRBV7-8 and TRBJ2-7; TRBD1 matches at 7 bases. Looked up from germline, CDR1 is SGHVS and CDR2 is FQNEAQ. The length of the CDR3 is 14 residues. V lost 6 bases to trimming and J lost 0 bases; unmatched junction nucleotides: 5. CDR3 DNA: TGTGCCAGCAGATTTGGGACAGCCTCCTACGAGCAGTACTTC. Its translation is CASRFGTASYEQYF. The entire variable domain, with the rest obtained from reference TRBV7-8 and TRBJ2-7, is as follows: GAGVSQSPRYKVAKRGQDVALRCDPISGHVSLFWYQQALGQGPEFLTYFQNEAQLDKSGLPSDRFFAERPEGSVSTLKIQRTQQEDSAVYLCASRFGTASYEQYFGPGTRLTVT.

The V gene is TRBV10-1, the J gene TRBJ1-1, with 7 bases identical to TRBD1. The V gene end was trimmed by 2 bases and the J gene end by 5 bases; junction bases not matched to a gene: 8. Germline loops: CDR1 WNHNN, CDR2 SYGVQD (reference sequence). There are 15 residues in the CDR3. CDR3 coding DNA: TGCGCCAGCAGTGAGGGTAGCAGGGGGTTGACTGAAGCTTTCTTT. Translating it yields CASSEGSRGLTEAFF.

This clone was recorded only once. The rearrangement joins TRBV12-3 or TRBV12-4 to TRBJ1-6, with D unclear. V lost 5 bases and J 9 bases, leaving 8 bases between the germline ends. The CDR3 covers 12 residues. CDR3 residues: CASSPGRSPLHF. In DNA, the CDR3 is TGTGCCAGCAGTCCGGGTCGTTCACCCCTCCACTTT.

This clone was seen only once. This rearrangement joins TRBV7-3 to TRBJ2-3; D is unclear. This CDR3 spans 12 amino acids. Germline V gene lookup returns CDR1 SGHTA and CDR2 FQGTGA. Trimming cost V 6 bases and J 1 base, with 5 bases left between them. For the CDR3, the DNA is TGTGCCAGCAGTTCGCGCACAGATACGCAGTATTTT. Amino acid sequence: CASSSRTDTQYF.

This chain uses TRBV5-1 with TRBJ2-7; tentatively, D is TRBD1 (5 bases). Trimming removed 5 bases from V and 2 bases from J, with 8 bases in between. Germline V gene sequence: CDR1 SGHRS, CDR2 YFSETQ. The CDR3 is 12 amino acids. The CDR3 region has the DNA TGCGCCAGCAGTCCCAGGGCCTACGAGCAGTACTTC. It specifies CASSPRAYEQYF.

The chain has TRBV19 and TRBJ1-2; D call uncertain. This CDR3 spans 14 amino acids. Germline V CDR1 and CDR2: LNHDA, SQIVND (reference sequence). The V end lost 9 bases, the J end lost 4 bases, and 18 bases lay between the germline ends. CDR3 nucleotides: TGTGCCAGCGGAGACCAAACGATCCTCTATGGCTACACCTTC. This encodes CASGDQTILYGYTF.

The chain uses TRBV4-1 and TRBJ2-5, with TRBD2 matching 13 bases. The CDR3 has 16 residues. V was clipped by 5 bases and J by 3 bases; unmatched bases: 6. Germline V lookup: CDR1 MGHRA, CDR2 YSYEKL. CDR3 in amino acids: CASSYLGLAGEETQYF. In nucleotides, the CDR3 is TGCGCCAGCAGCTATCTTGGACTAGCGGGGGAAGAGACCCAGTACTTC.

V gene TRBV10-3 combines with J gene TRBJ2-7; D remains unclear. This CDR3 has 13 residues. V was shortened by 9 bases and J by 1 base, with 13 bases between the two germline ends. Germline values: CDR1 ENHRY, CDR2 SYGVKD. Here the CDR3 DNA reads TGTGCCATAAGTAATGGGATTTCCTACGAGCAGTACTTC. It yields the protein CAISNGISYEQYF.

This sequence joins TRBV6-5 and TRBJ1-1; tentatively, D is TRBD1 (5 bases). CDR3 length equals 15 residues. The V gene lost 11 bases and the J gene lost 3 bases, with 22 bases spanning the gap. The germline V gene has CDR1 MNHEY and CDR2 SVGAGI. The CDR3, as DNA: TGTGCCTGCCTAGCTGGGGGACTCGGGGACACTGAAGCTTTCTTT. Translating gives CACLAGGLGDTEAFF.

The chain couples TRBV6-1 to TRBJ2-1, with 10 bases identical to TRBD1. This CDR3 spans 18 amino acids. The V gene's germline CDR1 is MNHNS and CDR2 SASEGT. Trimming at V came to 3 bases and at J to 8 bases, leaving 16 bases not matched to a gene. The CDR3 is CASSDGGGAVGQGHEQFF. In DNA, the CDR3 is TGTGCCAGCAGTGATGGGGGAGGGGCAGTGGGACAGGGGCATGAGCAGTTCTTC.

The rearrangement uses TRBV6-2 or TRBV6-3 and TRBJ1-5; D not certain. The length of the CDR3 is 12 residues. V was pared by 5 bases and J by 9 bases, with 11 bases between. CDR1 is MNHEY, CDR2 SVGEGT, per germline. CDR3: CASSDTDLPQHF. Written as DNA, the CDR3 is TGTGCCAGCAGTGATACAGACTTGCCCCAGCATTTT.

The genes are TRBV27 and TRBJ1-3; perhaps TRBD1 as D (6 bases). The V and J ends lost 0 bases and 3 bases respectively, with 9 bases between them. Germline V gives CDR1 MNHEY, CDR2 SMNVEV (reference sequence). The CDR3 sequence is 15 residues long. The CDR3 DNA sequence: TGTGCCAGCAGTTTATCTGTAGGGGGTGGAAACACCATATATTTT. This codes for CASSLSVGGGNTIYF.

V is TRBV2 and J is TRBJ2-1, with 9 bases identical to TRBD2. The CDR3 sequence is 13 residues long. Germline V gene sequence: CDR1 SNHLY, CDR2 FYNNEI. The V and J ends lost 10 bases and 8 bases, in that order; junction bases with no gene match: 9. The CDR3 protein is CATRTSENDEQFF. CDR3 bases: TGTGCCACGAGGACTAGCGAAAACGATGAGCAGTTCTTC.

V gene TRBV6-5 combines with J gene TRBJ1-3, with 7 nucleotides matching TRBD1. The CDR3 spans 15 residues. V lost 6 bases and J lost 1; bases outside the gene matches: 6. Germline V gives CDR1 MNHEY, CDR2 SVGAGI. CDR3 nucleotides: TGTGCCAGCAGGACCCTGACAGGGTCTGGAAACACCATATATTTT. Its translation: CASRTLTGSGNTIYF.

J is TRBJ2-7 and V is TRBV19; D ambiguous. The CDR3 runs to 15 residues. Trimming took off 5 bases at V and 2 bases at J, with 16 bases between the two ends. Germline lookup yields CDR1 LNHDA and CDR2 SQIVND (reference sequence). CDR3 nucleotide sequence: TGTGCCAGTAGTCTCCTCGGCGGTCCCACCTACGAGCAGTACTTC. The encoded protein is CASSLLGGPTYEQYF. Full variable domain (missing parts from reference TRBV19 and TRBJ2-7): DGGITQSPKYLFRKEGQNVTLSCEQNLNHDAMYWYRQDPGQGLRLIYYSQIVNDFQKGDIAEGYSVSREKKESFPLTVTSAQKNPTAFYLCASSLLGGPTYEQYFGPGTRLTVT.

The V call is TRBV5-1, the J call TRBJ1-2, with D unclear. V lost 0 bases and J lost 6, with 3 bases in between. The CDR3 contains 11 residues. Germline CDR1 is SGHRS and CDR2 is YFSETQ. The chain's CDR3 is CASSLDDGYTF. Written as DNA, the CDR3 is TGCGCCAGCAGCTTGGATGATGGCTACACCTTC.

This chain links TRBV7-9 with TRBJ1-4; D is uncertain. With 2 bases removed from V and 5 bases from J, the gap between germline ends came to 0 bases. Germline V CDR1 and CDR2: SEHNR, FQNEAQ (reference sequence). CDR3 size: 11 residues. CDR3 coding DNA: TGTGCCAGCAGCTTAAATGAAAAACTGTTTTTT. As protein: CASSLNEKLFF.

The CDR3 DNA reads TGTGCCAGCAGTGACCACTCTGGGGCCAACGTCCTGACTTTC. Its translation: CASSDHSGANVLTF. V and J are TRBV6-1 and TRBJ2-6; D unresolved. This CDR3 region has 14 residues. Trimming cost V 3 bases and J 0 bases, with 3 bases left between them. CDR1 is MNHNS and CDR2 is SASEGT in the germline V gene.

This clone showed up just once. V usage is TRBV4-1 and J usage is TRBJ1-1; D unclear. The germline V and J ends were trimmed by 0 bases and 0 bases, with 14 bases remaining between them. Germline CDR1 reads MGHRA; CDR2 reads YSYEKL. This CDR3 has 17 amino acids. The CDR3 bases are TGCGCCAGCAGCCAAGAGTTCAGCCTTACCTTGAACACTGAAGCTTTCTTT. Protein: CASSQEFSLTLNTEAFF.

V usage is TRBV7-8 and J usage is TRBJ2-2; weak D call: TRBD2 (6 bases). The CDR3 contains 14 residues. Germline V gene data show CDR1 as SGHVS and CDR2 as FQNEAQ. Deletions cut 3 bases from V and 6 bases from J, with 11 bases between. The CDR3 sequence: CASSFSGESGELFF. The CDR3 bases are TGTGCCAGCAGCTTCTCGGGGGAGTCCGGGGAGCTGTTTTTT.

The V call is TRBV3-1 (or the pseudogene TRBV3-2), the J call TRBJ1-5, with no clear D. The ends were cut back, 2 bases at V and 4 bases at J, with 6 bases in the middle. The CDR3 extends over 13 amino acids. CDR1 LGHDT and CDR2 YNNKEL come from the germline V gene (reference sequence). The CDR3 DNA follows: TGTGCCAGCAGCCAACAACTTAATCAGCCCCAGCATTTT. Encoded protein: CASSQQLNQPQHF.

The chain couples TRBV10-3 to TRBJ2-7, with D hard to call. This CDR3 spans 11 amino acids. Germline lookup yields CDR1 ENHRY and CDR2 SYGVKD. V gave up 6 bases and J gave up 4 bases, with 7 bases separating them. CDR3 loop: CAISPRYEQYF. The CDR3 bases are TGTGCCATCAGCCCGAGGTACGAGCAGTACTTC.